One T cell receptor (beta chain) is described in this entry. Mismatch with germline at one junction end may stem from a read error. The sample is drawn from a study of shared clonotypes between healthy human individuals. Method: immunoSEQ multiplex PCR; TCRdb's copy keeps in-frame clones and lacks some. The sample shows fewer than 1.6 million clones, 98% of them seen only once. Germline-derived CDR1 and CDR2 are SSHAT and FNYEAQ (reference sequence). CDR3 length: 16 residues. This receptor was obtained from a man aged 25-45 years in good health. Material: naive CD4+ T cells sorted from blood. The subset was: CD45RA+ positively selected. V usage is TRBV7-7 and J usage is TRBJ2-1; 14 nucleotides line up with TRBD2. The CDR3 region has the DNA TGTGCTAGCAGCCCAGGGACTAGCGGGAGTTACAATGAGCAGTTCTTC. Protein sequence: CASSPGTSGSYNEQFF.